The sequence of this TCR beta chain was determined in a study of blood T cells in healthy people across ages. Study outcomes and limitations: Compared with aged donors, long-lived donors showed fewer expanded clones, suggesting selection. Older age went with lower TCR beta diversity per million T cells, in a roughly linear way. Unknown CMV status may confound age-related changes in expanded clones.

About this clonotype itself: Its antigen is unknown.

Primers used in a second PCR of about 6 to 12 cycles were a sample-barcoded 5' primer and a J-beta primer mix. TCRdb re-derived calls from the 5' RACE reads in MiXCR, one entry per CDR3 protein. The table includes hundreds of thousands of distinct CDR3 sequences, 40% to 50% detected once. CDR3 length: 14 residues. The junction had 7 bases not matched to a gene; V was cut back by 5 bases and J by 5 bases. The V gene's germline CDR1 is SGHVS and CDR2 FQNEAQ. The gene calls are TRBV7-8 and TRBJ2-7; 9 nucleotides agree with TRBD1. The specimen sequenced was blood. The receptor's source is a man aged 55-75 years in good health. The CDR3 DNA follows: TGTGCCAGCAGCATCGGGACAGGGATCCACGAGCAGTACTTC. Translated: CASSIGTGIHEQYF.